This T cell receptor beta chain comes out of a study of T cell responses to AZD1222 COVID-19 vaccine. Whole-study findings and limits: Clonal diversity was possibly underestimated; the donors were predominantly white British and more often female. Spike-specific TCR depth and breadth grew after two AZD1222 doses.

Repertoires were generated with immunoSEQ multiplex PCR, while TCRdb's copy carries only in-frame clones and drops some. The sample comprises about 99,000 clones, 80% to 95% of which are singletons, and about 5% rests with the top ten. Germline V gene data show CDR1 as SGHRS and CDR2 as YFSETQ. The CDR3 consists of 14 residues. V dropped 4 bases and J dropped 5; count of bases not matched to a gene: 6. Of note for this clone: What it binds is not known.

This specimen consisted of peripheral blood, obtained on day 0 of AZD1222 vaccination. This TCR came from an adult in good health. The chain employs TRBV5-1 and TRBJ2-4, with 7 bases fitting TRBD1. The CDR3 region has the DNA TGCGCCAGCAGCGCGGCCGGGACAGAAAACATTCAGTACTTC. It codes for CASSAAGTENIQYF.